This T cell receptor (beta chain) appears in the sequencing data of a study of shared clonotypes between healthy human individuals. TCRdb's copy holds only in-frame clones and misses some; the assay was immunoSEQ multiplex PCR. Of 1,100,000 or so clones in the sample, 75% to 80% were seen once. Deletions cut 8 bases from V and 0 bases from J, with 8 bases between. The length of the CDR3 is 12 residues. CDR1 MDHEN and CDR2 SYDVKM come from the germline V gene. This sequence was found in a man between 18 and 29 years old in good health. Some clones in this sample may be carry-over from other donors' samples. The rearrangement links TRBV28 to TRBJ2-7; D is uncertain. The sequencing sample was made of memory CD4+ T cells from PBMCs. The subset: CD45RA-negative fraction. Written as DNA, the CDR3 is TGTGCCAGCTACCGTAACTCCTACGAGCAGTACTTC. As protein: CASYRNSYEQYF.